What follows is one T cell receptor beta chain and its context. Ophthalmopathy in the donors was of moderate-to-severe activity, with CAS ≥3, NOSPECS ≥4 and duration under 3 months. PBMCs originated in roughly 10 ml of fresh peripheral blood. These data originate in a study of Graves' ophthalmopathy and Graves' hyperthyroidism. V lost 7 bases, J lost 5 bases, and 11 bases stayed unmatched. The CDR3 covers 15 residues. CDR1 is SNHLY and CDR2 is FYNNEI in the germline V gene. From RNA, the CDR3 regions of TCR beta chains were amplified and sequenced. After a first-round RT-PCR with HTBI primers, a second-round multiplex PCR was run. TCRdb analysed the multiplex PCR reads with MiXCR anew, one entry per CDR3 protein. This table holds some 750,000 distinct CDR3 sequences, around 40% found once.

The sample taken for sequencing was peripheral blood. The clonotype comes from an adult man with Graves' ophthalmopathy. V usage is TRBV2 and J usage is TRBJ2-5; 9 positions agree with TRBD1. The CDR3 coding sequence is TGTGCCAGCACTGGACAGGGGAGGGTCGGGGAGACCCAGTACTTC. It is translated as CASTGQGRVGETQYF.